These 20 T cell receptor beta chains share one sample of origin, sequenced in a study of neurological immune-mediated disorders. MiXCR was run by TCRdb on the 5' RACE reads, yielding one entry per CDR3 protein. Found here are tens of thousands of distinct CDR3 sequences, about 4% of them singletons; the top ten hold 2.5% to 3%. Source material: PBMCs. All receptors derive from a man aged 50 to 59 with multiple sclerosis.

This clonotype showed up many times. This chain uses TRBV10-1 with TRBJ2-7; 7 bases agree with TRBD2. V lost 2 bases and J lost 5; bases outside the gene matches: 12. Germline lookup yields CDR1 WNHNN and CDR2 SYGVQD (reference sequence). The CDR3 runs to 16 residues. The CDR3 is CASSEASGILGDEQYF. As DNA, the CDR3 is TGCGCCAGCAGTGAGGCTAGCGGAATACTAGGTGACGAGCAGTACTTC.

This clonotype occurred many times. The rearrangement links TRBV20-1 to TRBJ2-5, with D possibly matching TRBD1 (6 bases). Trimming removed 8 bases at V and 0 bases at J, with 16 bases between. This CDR3 is built from 14 residues. Germline-derived CDR1 and CDR2 are DFQATT and SNEGSKA (reference sequence). CDR3 region: CSTPDRLYQETQYF. The CDR3 DNA is TGCAGTACCCCGGACAGACTGTACCAAGAGACCCAGTACTTC.

The CDR3 sequence is CASRGGRELFF. CDR3 DNA: TGTGCCAGCAGAGGCGGCAGAGAGCTGTTTTTT. This chain joins TRBV25-1 and TRBJ2-2, with unresolved D. Germline loops: CDR1 MGHDK, CDR2 SYGVNS. Trimming shortened V by 6 bases and J by 11 bases, and 10 bases separated the two germline ends. This CDR3 region has 11 residues.

This clonotype was seen at least ten times. This chain connects TRBV24-1 to TRBJ2-7, with 14 bases fitting TRBD2. Germline V gene data show CDR1 as KGHDR and CDR2 as SFDVKD. The CDR3 totals 17 residues. The J segment lost 2 bases and the V segment lost 4 bases, leaving 6 bases of the junction unmatched. CDR3 amino acids: CATSEGLAGGRPYEQYF. CDR3 bases: TGTGCCACCAGTGAAGGACTAGCGGGAGGCAGGCCCTACGAGCAGTACTTC.

This clonotype was observed many times. The CDR3 loop reads CASSLPGVGSEAFF. The CDR3, as DNA: TGCGCCAGCAGCCTCCCTGGGGTCGGGAGTGAAGCTTTCTTT. The chain employs TRBV4-1 and TRBJ1-1; no definite D call. V was clipped by 4 bases and J by 7 bases, with 16 bases between them. This CDR3 is 14 amino acids long. CDR1 and CDR2 from the germline V gene are MGHRA and YSYEKL.

This clonotype was picked up many times. DNA of the CDR3: TGTGCCAGCAGTTTGATACTAGCGGGAGACAATGAGCAGTTCTTC. It specifies CASSLILAGDNEQFF. The rearrangement uses TRBV12-3 or TRBV12-4 and TRBJ2-1, with 11 bases lining up with TRBD2. V shed 3 bases, J shed 5 bases, and the junction held 3 bases outside the gene matches. This CDR3 has 15 amino acids.

The table lists this clonotype with many counts. The chain recombines TRBV7-8 with TRBJ2-3; 11 bases line up with TRBD2. CDR1 and CDR2 from the germline V gene are SGHVS and FQNEAQ. The CDR3 has 18 residues. Trimming at V came to 4 bases and at J to 5 bases, leaving 14 bases not matched to a gene. The CDR3 nucleotides are TGTGCCAGCAGCTCCAATCCTCTAGCGGGAGGAAGGGGAGATACGCAGTATTTT. The encoded protein is CASSSNPLAGGRGDTQYF.

This chain joins TRBV5-1 and TRBJ2-7; 9 bases are a match to TRBD1. Trimming at V came to 4 bases and at J to 4 bases, leaving 6 bases not matched to a gene. Germline V gene lookup returns CDR1 SGHRS and CDR2 YFSETQ. The CDR3 has 14 residues. CDR3: CASSADRGEYEQYF. The CDR3, as DNA: TGCGCCAGCAGCGCTGACAGGGGGGAGTACGAGCAGTACTTC.

A note on this clonotype: Likely a read error: the CDR3 ends without its conserved phenylalanine or tryptophan. The chain combines TRBV9 with TRBJ2-4; D tentatively fits TRBD1 or TRBD2 (5 bases each). Trimming stripped 4 bases from V and 3 bases from J, with 14 bases between. Per germline, CDR1 SGDLS and CDR2 YYNGEE. The CDR3 runs to 15 residues. CDR3 sequence: CASSPRDGLKNIQYL. The CDR3 coding sequence is TGTGCCAGCAGCCCCCGGGACGGCCTCAAAAACATTCAGTACTTA.

In this sample, this clonotype turned up many times. The chain is built from TRBV12-3 or TRBV12-4 and TRBJ2-2, with D perhaps TRBD1 or TRBD2 (5 bases each). V lost 6 bases and J lost 3, with 14 bases in between. The CDR3 covers 15 residues. The CDR3 loop reads CASSLGPIYTGELFF. The CDR3 coding sequence is TGTGCCAGCAGCCTGGGACCGATTTACACCGGGGAGCTGTTTTTT.

This clonotype has at least ten counts. The gene calls are TRBV15 and TRBJ2-7; a weak D match, TRBD1 (7 bases). CDR1 and CDR2 (germline): LNHNV, YYDKDF (reference sequence). V shed 1 base and J shed 4 bases, with 17 bases lying between them. The CDR3 is 16 residues long. The CDR3, as DNA: TGTGCCACCAGCAGAGGGGGAGGTTCACAGGGGTACGAGCAGTACTTC. This encodes CATSRGGGSQGYEQYF.

V and J are TRBV10-2 and TRBJ1-5, with TRBD1 as a possible D gene (5 bases). Between the trimmed V and J ends, which lost 4 bases and 5 bases, there was a span of 15 bases. CDR1 and CDR2 (germline): WSHSY, SAAADI. The CDR3 loop spans 15 amino acids. This CDR3 is CASSAVSRADQPQHF. CDR3 in DNA: TGCGCCAGCAGTGCGGTGAGCAGGGCAGATCAGCCCCAGCATTTT.

This clonotype was picked up many times. The chain employs TRBV27 and TRBJ2-3; D is ambiguous. V lost 2 bases and J 4 bases, leaving 16 bases between the germline ends. Germline V lookup: CDR1 MNHEY, CDR2 SMNVEV (reference sequence). CDR3 length: 16 amino acids. CDR3 region: CASSLLWQSSPDTQYF. CDR3 in DNA: TGTGCCAGCAGTTTACTCTGGCAGTCCAGTCCAGATACGCAGTATTTT.

This clonotype has at least ten counts. The chain is built from TRBV11-2 and TRBJ2-3; D uncertain. Germline-derived CDR1 and CDR2 are SGHAT and FQNNGV. V lost 1 base to trimming and J lost 0 bases, with 11 bases between them. The CDR3 is 16 residues long. CDR3 region: CASSLARIRSTDTQYF. In DNA, the CDR3 is TGTGCCAGCAGCTTAGCCCGGATAAGAAGCACAGATACGCAGTATTTT.

In its sample, this clonotype was seen many times. The chain has TRBV24-1 and TRBJ2-1, with TRBD2 identical over 13 bases. Per the germline V gene, CDR1 is KGHDR and CDR2 is SFDVKD. V lost 7 bases, J lost 5 bases, and 4 bases stayed unmatched. This CDR3 spans 15 amino acids. In nucleotides, the CDR3 is TGTGCCACCAGGGCGACTAGCGGGGGGAACAATGAGCAGTTCTTC. This translates into CATRATSGGNNEQFF.

About this clonotype: Since a much larger clone is just one base distant, this may be a read error. The chain employs TRBV5-6 and TRBJ2-7, with TRBD2 as a possible D gene (5 bases). Germline CDR1 is SGHDT and CDR2 is YYEEEE. Trimming stripped 5 bases from V and 7 bases from J, with 10 bases between. This CDR3 comprises 11 residues. The CDR3 DNA reads TGTGCCAGCAGATACCGGGATGAGCAGTACTTC. Amino acid sequence: CASRYRDEQYF.

In this sample, this clonotype turned up many times. The chain carries TRBV24-1 and TRBJ2-7; the D gene could be TRBD1 or TRBD2 (5 bases each). CDR3 size: 12 residues. Trimming stripped 5 bases from V and 5 bases from J, with 9 bases between. Germline V CDR1 and CDR2: KGHDR, SFDVKD. For the CDR3, the DNA is TGTGCCACCAGTGGAGGGGCCGACGAGCAGTACTTC. Residues: CATSGGADEQYF.

The sample holds many counts of this clonotype. The V call is TRBV20-1, the J call TRBJ1-2, with TRBD1 matching over 7 bases. Germline values: CDR1 DFQATT, CDR2 SNEGSKA (reference sequence). This CDR3 has 14 amino acids. J gave up 1 base and V 3 bases, and 5 bases lay outside the gene matches. CDR3 bases: TGCAGTGCTAGTTCCCGGGACAGTAACTATGGCTACACCTTC. Protein product: CSASSRDSNYGYTF.

This clonotype was found many times. CDR3 loop: CASSGQSPNYGYTF. CDR3 DNA: TGTGCCAGCAGTGGGCAGTCCCCTAACTATGGCTACACCTTC. This chain links TRBV6-5 with TRBJ1-2; D unclear. The CDR3 is 14 amino acids. Germline V gene data show CDR1 as MNHEY and CDR2 as SVGAGI. Trimming left V 5 bases short and J 0 bases short, with 10 bases between.

The sample holds many counts of this clonotype. The chain employs TRBV3-1 and TRBJ2-7; 9 nucleotides agree with TRBD1. CDR3 length: 15 residues. Germline CDR1 reads LGHDT; CDR2 reads YNNKEL (reference sequence). V gave up 2 bases and J gave up 3 bases; unmatched junction bases: 5. CDR3 sequence: CASSQSGTGRYEQYF. In DNA form, the CDR3 reads TGTGCCAGCAGCCAATCCGGGACAGGGCGCTACGAGCAGTACTTC.